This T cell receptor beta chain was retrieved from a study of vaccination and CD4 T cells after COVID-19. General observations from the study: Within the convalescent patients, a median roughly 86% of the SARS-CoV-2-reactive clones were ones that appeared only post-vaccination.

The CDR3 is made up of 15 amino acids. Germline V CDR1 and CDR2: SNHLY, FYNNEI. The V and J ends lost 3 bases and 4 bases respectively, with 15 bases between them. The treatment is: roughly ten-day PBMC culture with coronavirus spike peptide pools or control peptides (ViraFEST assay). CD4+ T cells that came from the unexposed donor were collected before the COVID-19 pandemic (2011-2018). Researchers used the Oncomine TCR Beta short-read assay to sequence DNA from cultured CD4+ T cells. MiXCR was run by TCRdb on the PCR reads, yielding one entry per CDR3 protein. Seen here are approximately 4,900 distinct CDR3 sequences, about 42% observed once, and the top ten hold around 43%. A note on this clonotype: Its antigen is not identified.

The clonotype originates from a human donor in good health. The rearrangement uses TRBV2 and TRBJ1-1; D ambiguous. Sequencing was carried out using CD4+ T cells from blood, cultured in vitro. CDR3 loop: CASSDLWVGSTEAFF. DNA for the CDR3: TGTGCCAGCAGTGATTTGTGGGTTGGGAGCACTGAAGCTTTCTTT. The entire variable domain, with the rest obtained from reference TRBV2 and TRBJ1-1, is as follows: EPEVTQTPSHQVTQMGQEVILRCVPISNHLYFYWYRQILGQKVEFLVSFYNNEISEKSEIFDDQFSVERPDGSNFTLKIRSTKLEDSAMYFCASSDLWVGSTEAFFGQGTRLTVV.